The rows below give T cell receptor beta chains drawn from one sample of a study of blood T cell repertoires in COVID-19. Clones were read by immunoSEQ multiplex PCR, and TCRdb kept only the in-frame ones, dropping some. The table records 200,000 to 300,000 clones, roughly 86% of them present only once. Sequencing used peripheral blood. These receptor sequences come from a man aged 50-59 years with acute or convalescent COVID-19. Each CDR3 is given with its conserved first and last residue. The D gene is left open where the match is weak. Size values are once, few and many counts, or a class for expanded clones, and some rows have none.

>once|TRBD1|TRBV9|TRBJ1-1
CASSTTGVRGLGAFF
TGTGCCAGCAGCACGACAGGGGTCCGTGGCCTTGGAGCTTTCTTT
>-|TRBD1|TRBV11-2|TRBJ2-7
CASSDGTGNEQYF
TGTGCCAGCAGCGACGGGACAGGGAACGAGCAGTACTTC
>-|-|TRBV3-1/TRBV3-2|TRBJ2-7
CASSQPGRGTYEQYF
TGTGCCAGCAGCCAACCTGGGCGGGGAACCTACGAGCAGTACTTC
>once|TRBD2|TRBV6-1|TRBJ2-3
CASSESGGGTDTQYF
TGTGCCAGCAGTGAAAGCGGGGGTGGCACAGATACGCAGTATTTT
>-|-|TRBV19|TRBJ2-7
CASSNLPGQGGHEQYF
TGTGCCAGTAGCAACCTCCCGGGTCAGGGGGGTCACGAGCAGTACTTC
>-|TRBD1|TRBV5-4|TRBJ2-1
CASSRTGSSYNEQFF
TGTGCCAGCAGCCGGACAGGTAGCTCCTACAATGAGCAGTTCTTC
>once|TRBD1|TRBV24-1|TRBJ1-3
CATSDSTGSNPGNTIYF
TGTGCCACCAGTGACTCGACAGGGAGTAATCCTGGAAACACCATATATTTT
>-|-|TRBV19|TRBJ1-1
CARPPDKGEAFF
TGTGCCCGCCCCCCCGACAAGGGGGAAGCTTTCTTT
>-|TRBD1|TRBV5-6|TRBJ1-4
CASSATPGQGAEKLFF
TGTGCCAGCAGCGCAACACCGGGACAGGGGGCAGAAAAACTGTTTTTT
>-|-|TRBV7-9|TRBJ2-7
CASSHGLREQYF
TGTGCCAGCAGCCATGGCCTCAGGGAGCAGTACTTC
>-|-|TRBV30|TRBJ1-5
CAWSVLGNQPQHF
TGTGCCTGGAGTGTACTCGGCAATCAGCCCCAGCATTTT
>few|-|TRBV7-8|TRBJ1-1
CASSPGWQNTEAFF
TGTGCCAGCAGCCCCGGGTGGCAGAACACTGAAGCTTTCTTT
>-|TRBD1|TRBV7-8|TRBJ1-1
CASSPDRGAGAFF
TGTGCCAGCAGCCCAGACAGGGGCGCTGGAGCTTTCTTT
>-|-|TRBV18|TRBJ1-5
CASSPTGDQPQHF
TGTGCCAGCTCACCGACAGGCGATCAGCCCCAGCATTTT
>-|-|TRBV29-1|TRBJ1-1
CSVEGVAGEFDTEAFF
TGCAGCGTAGAAGGGGTGGCGGGCGAGTTCGACACTGAAGCTTTCTTT
>-|TRBD2|TRBV25-1|TRBJ2-3
CASSRTSGGRDTQYF
TGTGCCAGCAGTCGCACTAGCGGGGGCCGGGATACGCAGTATTTT
>-|TRBD2|TRBV2|TRBJ2-3
CASSESPGLAGTFRNTDTQYF
TGTGCCAGCAGTGAATCCCCGGGACTAGCAGGGACTTTTCGCAACACAGATACGCAGTATTTT
>-|TRBD1|TRBV27|TRBJ1-2
CASSLYGRDRVWYGYTF
TGTGCCAGCAGTTTATATGGCAGGGACAGGGTTTGGTATGGCTACACCTTC
>once|TRBD1|TRBV4-1|TRBJ1-1
CASSQGTGVNTEAFF
TGCGCCAGCAGCCAAGGGACAGGGGTGAACACTGAAGCTTTCTTT
>-|TRBD1|TRBV11-3|TRBJ1-1
CASSFGQGGTEAFF
TGTGCCAGCAGCTTCGGACAGGGGGGCACTGAAGCTTTCTTT
>once|TRBD1|TRBV11-2|TRBJ1-1
CASSSGQGLEAFF
TGTGCCAGCAGCTCGGGACAGGGACTTGAAGCTTTCTTT
>-|-|TRBV11-2|TRBJ2-2
CASSLGNPETGELFF
TGTGCCAGCAGCTTAGGTAATCCCGAGACCGGGGAGCTGTTTTTT